This TCR beta chain was sequenced during a study of blood T cell repertoires in COVID-19. There are 16 residues in the CDR3. Per the germline V gene, CDR1 is SQVTM and CDR2 is ANQGSEA. Trimming stripped 2 bases from V and 3 bases from J, with 18 bases between. Authors' methods: Nucleated cell counts were estimated from reference gene primer amplification. Measured with immunoSEQ multiplex PCR; TCRdb has only the in-frame clones, and not every one. V and J calls and clone size come straight from that table; D and trimming were deduced from the DNA. The sample lists about 480,000 clones, 85% to 90% seen once, with less than 2% in the top ten.

The TCR was taken from a middle-aged woman who had recovered from COVID-19. The sequenced sample consisted of PBMCs or T cells enriched from blood (not recorded which). The V and J genes are TRBV29-1 and TRBJ2-3, with D perhaps TRBD1 (5 bases). In nucleotides, the CDR3 is TGCAGCGTTGAAAAGGGGCAGGGTCGGGTTACAGATACGCAGTATTTT. As protein: CSVEKGQGRVTDTQYF.